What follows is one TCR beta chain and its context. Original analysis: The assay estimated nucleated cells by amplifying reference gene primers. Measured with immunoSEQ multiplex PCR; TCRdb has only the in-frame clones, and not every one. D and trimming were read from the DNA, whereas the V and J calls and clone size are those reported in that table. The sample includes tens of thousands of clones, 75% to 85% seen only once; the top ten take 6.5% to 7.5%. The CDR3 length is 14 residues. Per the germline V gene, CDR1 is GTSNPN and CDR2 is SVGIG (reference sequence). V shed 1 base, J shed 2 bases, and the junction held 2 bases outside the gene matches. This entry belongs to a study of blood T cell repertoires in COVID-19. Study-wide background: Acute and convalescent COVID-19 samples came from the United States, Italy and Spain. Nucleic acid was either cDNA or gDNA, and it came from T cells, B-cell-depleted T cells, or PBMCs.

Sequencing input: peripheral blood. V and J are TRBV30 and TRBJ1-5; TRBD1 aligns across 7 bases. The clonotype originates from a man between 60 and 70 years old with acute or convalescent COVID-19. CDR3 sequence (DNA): TGTGCCTGGAGTGGCGACAGGGGCAATCAGCCCCAGCATTTT. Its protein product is CAWSGDRGNQPQHF.